This T cell receptor (beta chain) was found in a study of shared clonotypes between healthy human individuals. On this clone: What it recognizes is unknown.

Findings of the study overall: Shared clonotypes: roughly 4.5% naive CD4, around 4% naive CD8, 2.3% memory CD4, under 0.45% memory CD8. An anticipated effect of sequencing depth on clonotype sharing among donors was recognized.

The protocol was immunoSEQ multiplex PCR, while the TCRdb copy is restricted to in-frame clones and leaves out a portion. The sample records some 2,500,000 clones, 85% to 95% being singletons. CDR1 is KGHSH and CDR2 is LQKENI in the germline V gene. V dropped 3 bases and J dropped 6; count of bases not matched to a gene: 8. This CDR3 has 16 residues. Sequences were obtained from naive CD4+ T cells from PBMCs. Subset described: CD45RA+ positively selected. This chain uses TRBV18 with TRBJ2-2; 9 nucleotides match TRBD2. The receptor was derived from a man aged 18 to 29 in good health. Some clones in this sample may be carry-over from other donors' samples. CDR3 residues: CASSPFSGRGAGELFF. In nucleotides, the CDR3 is TGTGCCAGCTCACCCTTTAGCGGGAGAGGAGCCGGGGAGCTGTTTTTT.